This T cell receptor (beta chain) was found in a study of CD8+ T cells in alopecia areata. General study points: Among patients, TCR sharing was less clear than in mice, a difference possibly due in part to HLA diversity in the patient population. Sequenced scalp T cells also include alphabeta T cells resident in normal skin.

Regarding this clone: Its antigen remains unknown.

Treatment specified: oral pan-JAK inhibitor, 5-10 mg twice daily. The CDR3 has 13 residues. Trimming removed 0 bases at V and 3 bases at J, with 4 bases between. Looked up from germline, CDR1 is LGHNA and CDR2 is YNFKEQ. cDNA prepared by RNA extraction and subsequent reverse transcription served as the template for sequencing. Assay used: immunoSEQ multiplex PCR; TCRdb lists only in-frame clones, some missing. The table records roughly 190,000 clones, 45% to 65% of them present only once. The input for sequencing was CD4+ T cells sorted from blood, taken at week 4, from a patient treated with tofacitinib. The chain is built from TRBV4-2 and TRBJ2-3, with no clear D. The TCR comes from a human donor with alopecia areata. CDR3 DNA: TGTGCCAGCAGCCAAGATAGGACAGATACGCAGTATTTT. This sequence encodes CASSQDRTDTQYF.